One T cell receptor beta chain is described in this entry. Its antigen is undetermined. The data derive from a study of cytomegalovirus exposure and HLA in healthy donors. Whole-study results and caveats: For presence/absence analyses, sequencing depth was assumed to be roughly uniform across donors. In an earlier analysis, about 87% or about 30%: the productive usage of most TCR beta V segments. Association with HLA alleles at 0.05 false discovery rate was found for 17,000 or so TCR beta sequences in a later analysis.

13 Jbeta primers and 60 Vbeta primers were used for the PCR. Using immunoSEQ multiplex PCR, the repertoire was profiled, and TCRdb retains in-frame clones only, with some absent. Its table lists approximately 110,000 clones. V lost 3 bases, J lost 0 bases, and 8 bases lay in between. This CDR3 spans 14 amino acids. Germline CDR1 reads SGHTA; CDR2 reads FQGNSA. This chain links TRBV7-2 with TRBJ1-1; no definite D call. Source material: PBMCs. This clonotype originated in a young man in good health and CMV-seronegative. The CDR3 spells CASSLRELNTEAFF. Written as DNA, the CDR3 is TGTGCCAGCAGCTTGAGAGAGTTGAACACTGAAGCTTTCTTT.